This TCR beta chain was identified in a study of blood T cell repertoires in COVID-19. Turning to the study itself: Italy, Spain and the United States were the sources of the convalescent and acute COVID-19 samples. T cells, B-cell-depleted T cells, or PBMCs supplied cDNA or gDNA.

Original processing methods: Using reference gene primer amplification, nucleated cell counts were estimated. Profiling relied on immunoSEQ multiplex PCR, and the TCRdb table lists in-frame clones only, not all of them. The D gene and trimming were derived from the DNA, and the V and J assignments and clone size from that table. The table shows around 330,000 clones, with roughly nine tenths occurring only once. Germline V gene sequence: CDR1 MGHDK, CDR2 SYGVNS. This CDR3 has 13 amino acids. V was clipped by 3 bases and J by 12 bases; unmatched bases: 8. Source material: PBMCs or T cells enriched from blood (not recorded which). The J gene is TRBJ2-1, the V gene TRBV25-1; 7 positions agree with TRBD1. The clonotype was recovered from a man between 60 and 70 years old who had recovered from COVID-19. The CDR3 protein is CASSDPGTAGQFF. In DNA, the CDR3 is TGTGCCAGCAGTGATCCCGGGACAGCTGGGCAGTTCTTC. The full variable domain, in which reference TRBV25-1 and TRBJ2-1 provide the parts outside the CDR3, is EADIYQTPRYLVIGTGKKITLECSQTMGHDKMYWYQQDPGMELHLIHYSYGVNSTEKGDLSSESTVSRIRTEHFPLTLESARPSHTSQYLCASSDPGTAGQFFGPGTRLTVL.